This entry describes one TCR beta chain. These data are taken from a study of T cell changes during pregnancy in multiple sclerosis. The CDR3 is 15 amino acids. V dropped 4 bases and J dropped 3 bases, with 14 bases sitting between them. Germline V gives CDR1 SGHRS, CDR2 YFSETQ. Measured with immunoSEQ multiplex PCR; TCRdb has only the in-frame clones, and not every one. Of about 73,000 clones in the sample, 90% were seen once. V and J are TRBV5-1 and TRBJ1-5; tentative D call: TRBD1 (5 bases). The sample here was peripheral blood, taken after pregnancy. The clonotype originates from a female donor in good health, enrolled as a control in a pregnancy study. CDR3 amino acids: CASSPGGGYNQPQHF. CDR3 sequence (DNA): TGCGCCAGCAGCCCTGGGGGAGGGTACAATCAGCCCCAGCATTTT.